The source of this T cell receptor beta chain is a study of early T cells in non-severe SARS-CoV-2 infection. Study in general: RNA in bulk from unsorted whole blood was sequenced, and chains were unpaired.

Each cDNA molecule carried a unique molecular identifier. Using its own MiXCR run on the 5' RACE reads, TCRdb lists one record per CDR3 protein. The table shows some 66,000 distinct CDR3 sequences, with roughly 9% occurring only once. The CDR3 runs to 15 residues. Germline-derived CDR1 and CDR2 are SGHTA and FQGTGA. V was pared by 5 bases and J by 0 bases, with 3 bases of the junction left unmatched. This clonotype was detected only a few times. Sequencing was done on a sample of whole blood. This clonotype was sampled from an adult who was a healthcare worker with PCR-confirmed SARS-CoV-2 infection or an uninfected control (not recorded which). V is TRBV7-3 and J is TRBJ1-3; 8 bases match TRBD1. CDR3 sequence: CASSQQGGSGNTIYF. The CDR3 coding sequence is TGTGCCAGCAGCCAACAGGGGGGCTCTGGAAACACCATATATTTT.